A selection of T cell receptor beta chains follows, all from one sample in a study of cytomegalovirus exposure and HLA in healthy donors. Profiled with immunoSEQ multiplex PCR; TCRdb holds only in-frame clones, not every one. The data show some 110,000 clones, 74% seen once. Sequencing was carried out using PBMCs. The receptors originated from a woman aged 50 to 60 in good health and CMV-seropositive. Each CDR3 is given with its conserved first and last residue. A D gene is named only where the DNA matches it firmly. A row's size may be missing; if present it is once, few, many or a size class.

d_call: -; clone_size: -; v_call: TRBV6-1; j_call: TRBJ2-1; cdr3_nt: TGTGCCAGCAGTGATCCATTCAGGATTTCCTACAATGAGCAGTTCTTC; cdr3_aa: CASSDPFRISYNEQFF
d_call: TRBD1; clone_size: -; v_call: TRBV18; j_call: TRBJ1-2; cdr3_nt: TGTGCCAGCTCACCGACAGGGGGCGGCTACACCTTC; cdr3_aa: CASSPTGGGYTF
d_call: TRBD1; clone_size: -; v_call: TRBV19; j_call: TRBJ2-7; cdr3_nt: TGTGCCAGTAGACAGGGGGGCGCCTACGAGCAGTACTTC; cdr3_aa: CASRQGGAYEQYF
d_call: TRBD2; clone_size: -; v_call: TRBV18; j_call: TRBJ2-7; cdr3_nt: TGTGCCAGCTCACCACCGGGGGGGAGACAGCCGTACTTC; cdr3_aa: CASSPPGGRQPYF
d_call: TRBD1; clone_size: few; v_call: TRBV7-9; j_call: TRBJ2-7; cdr3_nt: TGTTCCAGCACCTTCGGGGACAGGGGACATGGAGAGCAGTACTTC; cdr3_aa: CSSTFGDRGHGEQYF
d_call: TRBD2; clone_size: once; v_call: TRBV5-6; j_call: TRBJ2-7; cdr3_nt: TGTGCCAGCAGCTTGAGAGCGGGGAGCTCCTACGAGCAGTACTTC; cdr3_aa: CASSLRAGSSYEQYF
d_call: -; clone_size: -; v_call: TRBV7-9; j_call: TRBJ2-6; cdr3_nt: TGTGCCAGCAGCTTAAGTTTAACGGGTTGGGCCAACGTCCTGACTTTC; cdr3_aa: CASSLSLTGWANVLTF
d_call: -; clone_size: -; v_call: TRBV5-4; j_call: TRBJ1-6; cdr3_nt: TGTGCCAGCAGCACCCGCTCGGTCCCCCTCCACTTT; cdr3_aa: CASSTRSVPLHF
d_call: -; clone_size: few; v_call: TRBV6-1; j_call: TRBJ1-4; cdr3_nt: TGTGCCAGCAGTTCCCCATCGGCTAATGAAAAACTGTTTTTT; cdr3_aa: CASSSPSANEKLFF
d_call: -; clone_size: -; v_call: TRBV5-8; j_call: TRBJ1-1; cdr3_nt: TGTGCCAGCAGCCGGGGGAAGACTGAAGCTTTCTTT; cdr3_aa: CASSRGKTEAFF
d_call: -; clone_size: -; v_call: TRBV7-9; j_call: TRBJ2-7; cdr3_nt: TGTGCCAGCAGCTTCGGTTTGTACGAGCAGTACTTC; cdr3_aa: CASSFGLYEQYF
d_call: TRBD1; clone_size: -; v_call: TRBV19; j_call: TRBJ1-1; cdr3_nt: TGTGCCAGTAGTGTAACAGCTTCGGGACAGGGTTTCGCTGAAGCTTTCTTT; cdr3_aa: CASSVTASGQGFAEAFF
d_call: TRBD1; clone_size: -; v_call: TRBV5-5; j_call: TRBJ1-6; cdr3_nt: TGTGCCAGCAGCTTGTGGTCAGGGGGCTCCTATAATTCACCCCTCCACTTT; cdr3_aa: CASSLWSGGSYNSPLHF
d_call: -; clone_size: -; v_call: TRBV28; j_call: TRBJ1-2; cdr3_nt: TGTGCCGGACTTAAAGCTAACTATGGCTACACCTTC; cdr3_aa: CAGLKANYGYTF
d_call: -; clone_size: few; v_call: TRBV28; j_call: TRBJ1-4; cdr3_nt: TGTGCCAGCAGTTTGACGGGGCCCGGGACACGTACTAATGAAAAACTGTTTTTT; cdr3_aa: CASSLTGPGTRTNEKLFF
d_call: TRBD1; clone_size: once; v_call: TRBV6-5; j_call: TRBJ1-5; cdr3_nt: TGTGCCACTTCGGACAGGGGTAACAATCAGCCCCAGCATTTT; cdr3_aa: CATSDRGNNQPQHF
d_call: -; clone_size: -; v_call: TRBV2; j_call: TRBJ2-2; cdr3_nt: TGTGCCAGCAGTGCCCTCGGGCGGGGTCTGGATCGAGTCGGGGAGCTGTTTTTT; cdr3_aa: CASSALGRGLDRVGELFF
d_call: -; clone_size: few; v_call: TRBV2; j_call: TRBJ2-3; cdr3_nt: TGTGCCAGCAAAGCAACGGATACGCAGTATTTT; cdr3_aa: CASKATDTQYF
d_call: -; clone_size: -; v_call: TRBV10-3; j_call: TRBJ1-1; cdr3_nt: TGTGCCATCAGCGTGGGGGGAGTGGACACTGAAGCTTTCTTT; cdr3_aa: CAISVGGVDTEAFF
d_call: TRBD1; clone_size: -; v_call: TRBV4-1; j_call: TRBJ1-2; cdr3_nt: TGCGCCAGCAGCCAATCCGTGGACAGGGCTCGTACCTACACCTTC; cdr3_aa: CASSQSVDRARTYTF
d_call: -; clone_size: -; v_call: TRBV18; j_call: TRBJ1-2; cdr3_nt: TGTGCCAGCTCACCACAGGAGTATGACGGCTACACCTTC; cdr3_aa: CASSPQEYDGYTF
d_call: TRBD1; clone_size: -; v_call: TRBV10-3; j_call: TRBJ2-2; cdr3_nt: TGTGCCATCAACCCGACAGGGGCCGGGGAGCTGTTTTTT; cdr3_aa: CAINPTGAGELFF
d_call: -; clone_size: few; v_call: TRBV7-8; j_call: TRBJ2-3; cdr3_nt: TGTGCCAGCAGCTCGTTACTAGCCGATACGCAGTATTTT; cdr3_aa: CASSSLLADTQYF
d_call: TRBD1; clone_size: few; v_call: TRBV10-1; j_call: TRBJ1-5; cdr3_nt: TGCGCCAGCAACTCACAGGGGTTGGCAAGCAATCAGCCCCAGCATTTT; cdr3_aa: CASNSQGLASNQPQHF
d_call: TRBD2; clone_size: -; v_call: TRBV10-3; j_call: TRBJ2-7; cdr3_nt: TGTGCCATCAGTGAGTCAACTAGCGGGGAAACCTACGAGCAGTACTTC; cdr3_aa: CAISESTSGETYEQYF
d_call: TRBD1; clone_size: once; v_call: TRBV5-6; j_call: TRBJ2-7; cdr3_nt: TGTGCCAGCAGCGCCGGGACAGGGTACCACGAGCAGTACTTC; cdr3_aa: CASSAGTGYHEQYF
d_call: -; clone_size: -; v_call: TRBV5-6; j_call: TRBJ1-2; cdr3_nt: TGTGCCAGCAGCGATACAGCCCGGGACAACCAAGGCTATGGCTACACCTTC; cdr3_aa: CASSDTARDNQGYGYTF
d_call: TRBD1; clone_size: -; v_call: TRBV7-2; j_call: TRBJ2-5; cdr3_nt: TGTGCCAGCAGCGGAGATGGGACAGAAAAAGAGACCCAGTACTTC; cdr3_aa: CASSGDGTEKETQYF
d_call: TRBD2; clone_size: -; v_call: TRBV7-2; j_call: TRBJ2-3; cdr3_nt: TGTGCCAGCAGCTTAGCTAGCGGGAGACACACAGATACGCAGTATTTT; cdr3_aa: CASSLASGRHTDTQYF
d_call: TRBD1; clone_size: -; v_call: TRBV14; j_call: TRBJ2-5; cdr3_nt: TGTGCCAGCAGCCAAGGGCCAGACACAGGGGGAAAAGAGACCCAGTACTTC; cdr3_aa: CASSQGPDTGGKETQYF
d_call: TRBD2; clone_size: -; v_call: TRBV9; j_call: TRBJ2-7; cdr3_nt: TGTGCCAGCAGCGTACACGGGGGGGCCAGAGAGCAGTACTTC; cdr3_aa: CASSVHGGAREQYF
d_call: -; clone_size: -; v_call: TRBV27; j_call: TRBJ1-2; cdr3_nt: TGTGCCAGCAGTACGGGACACTCCCGGGCAGGCTATGGCTACACCTTC; cdr3_aa: CASSTGHSRAGYGYTF